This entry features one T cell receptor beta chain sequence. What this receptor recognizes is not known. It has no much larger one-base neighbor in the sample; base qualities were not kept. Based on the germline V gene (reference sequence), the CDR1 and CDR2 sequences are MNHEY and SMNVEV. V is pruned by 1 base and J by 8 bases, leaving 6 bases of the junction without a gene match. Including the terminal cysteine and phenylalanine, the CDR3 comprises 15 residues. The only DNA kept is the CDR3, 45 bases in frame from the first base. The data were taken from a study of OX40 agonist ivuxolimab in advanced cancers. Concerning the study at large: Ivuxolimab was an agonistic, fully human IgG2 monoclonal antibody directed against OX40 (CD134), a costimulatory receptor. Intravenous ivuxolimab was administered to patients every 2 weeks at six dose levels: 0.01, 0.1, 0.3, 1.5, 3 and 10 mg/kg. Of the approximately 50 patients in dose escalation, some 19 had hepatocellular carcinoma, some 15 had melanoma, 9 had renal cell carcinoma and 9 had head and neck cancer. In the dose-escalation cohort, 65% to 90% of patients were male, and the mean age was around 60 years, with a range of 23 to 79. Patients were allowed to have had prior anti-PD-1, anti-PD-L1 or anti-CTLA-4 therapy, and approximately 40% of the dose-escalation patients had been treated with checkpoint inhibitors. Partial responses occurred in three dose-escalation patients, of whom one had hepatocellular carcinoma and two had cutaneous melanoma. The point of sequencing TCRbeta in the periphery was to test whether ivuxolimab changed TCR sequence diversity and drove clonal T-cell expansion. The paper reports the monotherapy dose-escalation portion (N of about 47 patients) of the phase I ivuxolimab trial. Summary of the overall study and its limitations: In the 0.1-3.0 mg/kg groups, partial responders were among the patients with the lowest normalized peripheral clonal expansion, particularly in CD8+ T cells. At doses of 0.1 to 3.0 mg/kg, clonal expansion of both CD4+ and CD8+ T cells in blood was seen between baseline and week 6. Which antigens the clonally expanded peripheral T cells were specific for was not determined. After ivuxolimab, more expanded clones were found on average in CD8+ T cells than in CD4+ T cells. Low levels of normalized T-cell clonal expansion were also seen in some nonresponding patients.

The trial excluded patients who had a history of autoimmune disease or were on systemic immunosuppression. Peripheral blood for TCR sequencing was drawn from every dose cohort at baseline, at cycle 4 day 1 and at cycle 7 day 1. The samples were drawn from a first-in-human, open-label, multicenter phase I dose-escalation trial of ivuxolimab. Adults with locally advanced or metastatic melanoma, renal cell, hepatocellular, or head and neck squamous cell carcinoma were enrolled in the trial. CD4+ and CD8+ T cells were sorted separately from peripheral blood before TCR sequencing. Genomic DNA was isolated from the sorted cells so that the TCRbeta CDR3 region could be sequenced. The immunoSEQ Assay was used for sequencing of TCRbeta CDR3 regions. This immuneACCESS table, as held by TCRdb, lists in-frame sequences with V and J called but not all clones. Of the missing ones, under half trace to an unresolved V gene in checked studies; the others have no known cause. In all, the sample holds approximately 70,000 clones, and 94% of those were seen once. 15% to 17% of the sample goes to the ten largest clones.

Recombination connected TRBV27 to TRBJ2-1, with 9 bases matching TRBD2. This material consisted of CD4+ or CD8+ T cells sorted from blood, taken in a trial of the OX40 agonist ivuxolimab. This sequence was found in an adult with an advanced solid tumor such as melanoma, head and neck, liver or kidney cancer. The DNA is TGTGCCAGCAGTTTATTGAGCGGGAGGCTCTATGAGCAGTTCTTC. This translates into CASSLLSGRLYEQFF.